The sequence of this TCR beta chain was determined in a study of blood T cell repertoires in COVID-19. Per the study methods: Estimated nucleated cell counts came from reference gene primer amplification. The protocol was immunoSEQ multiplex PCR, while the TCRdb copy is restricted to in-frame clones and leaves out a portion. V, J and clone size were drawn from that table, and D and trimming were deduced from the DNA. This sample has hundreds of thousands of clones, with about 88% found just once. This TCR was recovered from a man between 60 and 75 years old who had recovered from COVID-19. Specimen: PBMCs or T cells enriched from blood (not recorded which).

As DNA, the CDR3 is TGTGCCAGTAGTCCTCTCAGGGGTCGCGCGAACACCGGGGAGCTGTTTTTT. Protein sequence: CASSPLRGRANTGELFF. J is TRBJ2-2 and V is TRBV19, with a weak D call TRBD1 (6 bases). Germline V gene lookup returns CDR1 LNHDA and CDR2 SQIVND (reference sequence). V was trimmed by 5 bases and J by 0 bases, leaving 16 bases between them. The CDR3 extends over 17 amino acids.